This TCR beta chain is from a study of cytomegalovirus exposure and HLA in healthy donors. Whereas donors were nominally healthy upon sampling, unrecorded immune exposures were probable. Regarding this clone: Its antigen is currently unknown.

Findings and caveats of the study: It was reported that TCR beta sequences correctly inferred the HLA-A and HLA-B alleles for most subjects.

Use of 60 Vbeta and 13 Jbeta primers characterized the PCR. Assay: immunoSEQ multiplex PCR; the TCRdb copy retains only in-frame clones and omits some. Of about 100,000 clones listed, around 80% are singletons. The sequenced sample was PBMCs. This sequence originates from a man aged 35-49 years in good health and CMV-seropositive.

The CDR3 here is CASRGQTYEQYF. CDR3 DNA: TGTGCCAGCAGAGGACAGACTTACGAGCAGTACTTC. The genes are TRBV2 and TRBJ2-7; D is perhaps TRBD1 (6 bases). CDR3 length: 12 amino acids. CDR1 and CDR2 (germline): SNHLY, FYNNEI. V was trimmed by 6 bases and J by 4 bases, leaving 10 bases between them. The whole variable domain, filled in from reference TRBV2 and TRBJ2-7, reads EPEVTQTPSHQVTQMGQEVILRCVPISNHLYFYWYRQILGQKVEFLVSFYNNEISEKSEIFDDQFSVERPDGSNFTLKIRSTKLEDSAMYFCASRGQTYEQYFGPGTRLTVT.